The rows below give T cell receptor beta chains drawn from one sample of a study of PD-1 blockade in classical Hodgkin lymphoma. TCRdb's table, derived via immunoSEQ multiplex PCR, lists solely in-frame clones and lacks some. This sample has about 40,000 clones; approximately 70% occur once, and the top ten carry roughly 14%. Specimen: peripheral blood mononuclear cells (PBMCs), collected before the second cycle of nivolumab. Receptors were obtained from a human donor with classical Hodgkin lymphoma. Both conserved end residues are part of each CDR3. A D gene is named only where the DNA matches it firmly. Clone size is shown for a subset of rows, as once, few, many or a class of expanded clone.

>.|16|.|TRBJ2-3|TRBV5-1
TGCGCCAGCAGCTTTGACCTACCGGAGATTGGAGATACGCAGTATTTT
CASSFDLPEIGDTQYF
>.|14|.|TRBJ1-2|TRBV29-1
TGCAGCGTCGGGGTACAGGGAGTCGGCTATGGCTACACCTTC
CSVGVQGVGYGYTF
>.|14|.|TRBJ1-6|TRBV6-5
TGTGCCAGCAGCCCCCAGGGGTCCGGTTCACCCCTCCACTTT
CASSPQGSGSPLHF
>.|14|.|TRBJ2-6|TRBV30
TGTGCCTGGACCCCCCTCTCTGGGGCCAACGTCCTGACTTTC
CAWTPLSGANVLTF
>.|14|.|TRBJ1-1|TRBV2
TGTGCCAGCAGCGCCCTGACAGCGAACACTGAAGCTTTCTTT
CASSALTANTEAFF
>.|16|TRBD2|TRBJ2-7|TRBV5-1
TGCGCCAGCAGCGGGGGAGGTAGCGGGAGTCGCTACGAGCAGTACTTC
CASSGGGSGSRYEQYF
>.|14|TRBD1|TRBJ1-1|TRBV9
TGTGCCAGCACCTCGGGACAGTGGAACACTGAAGCTTTCTTT
CASTSGQWNTEAFF
>medium-sized|18|.|TRBJ2-6|TRBV7-8
TGTGCCAGCAGCCCAACCTGGGGGGGGGCCGGTGGGGCCAACGTCCTGACTTTC
CASSPTWGGAGGANVLTF
>.|15|.|TRBJ1-2|TRBV11-2
TGTGCCAGCAGCTTATCGGACGGGGGAGGATATGGCTACACCTTC
CASSLSDGGGYGYTF
>few|12|.|TRBJ2-2|TRBV6-6
TGTGCCAGCAGCGACGGGAACGGGGAGCTGTTTTTT
CASSDGNGELFF
>few|14|.|TRBJ2-2|TRBV5-1
TGCGCCACCCAGGGGACCCCGAACACCGGGGAGCTGTTTTTT
CATQGTPNTGELFF
>.|14|.|TRBJ1-2|TRBV29-1
TGCAGCGTTGACAGAAGCGTGCGCAACTATGGCTACACCTTC
CSVDRSVRNYGYTF
>.|14|.|TRBJ2-3|TRBV5-1
TGCGCCAGCAGCTTGGGGTCGTTACCAGATACGCAGTATTTT
CASSLGSLPDTQYF
>.|14|.|TRBJ2-7|TRBV11-2
TGTGCCAGCAGCGCCAATGGGCCCCCGAACGAGCAGTACTTC
CASSANGPPNEQYF
>.|15|.|TRBJ2-4|TRBV4-2
TGTGCCAGCAGCCAAGTTGAAGAAGCCAAAAACATTCAGTACTTC
CASSQVEEAKNIQYF
>few|13|.|TRBJ1-1|TRBV30
TGTGCCTGGAGTTTCCCGCGACAGCTGGGAGCTTTCTTT
CAWSFPRQLGAFF
>few|15|TRBD2|TRBJ2-1|TRBV2
TGTGCCAGCAGGTGGACTAGCGGGGTTGGCAATGAGCAGTTCTTC
CASRWTSGVGNEQFF
>.|11|.|TRBJ2-7|TRBV5-6
TGTGCCAGCAGCACTGGCGGGGAGCAGTACTTC
CASSTGGEQYF
>once|14|TRBD1|TRBJ2-7|TRBV29-1
TGCAGCGTTCATGGACAGGGACAACCCTACGAGCAGTACTTC
CSVHGQGQPYEQYF
>few|11|.|TRBJ2-5|TRBV20-1
TGCAGTGCTAGAGGGGGCCCTAAGGAGTACTTC
CSARGGPKEYF
>.|14|.|TRBJ1-1|TRBV5-1
TGCGCCAGCAGCTTGGGTTCCGTGAACACTGAAGCTTTCTTT
CASSLGSVNTEAFF
>.|15|TRBD2|TRBJ2-1|TRBV4-3
TGCGCCAGCAGCCAGACTAGCGGGAGTACCAATGAGCAGTTCTTC
CASSQTSGSTNEQFF
>few|13|TRBD1|TRBJ2-7|TRBV28
TGTGCCAGCAGTTTACAGGGGGCGGTCGAGCAGTACTTC
CASSLQGAVEQYF
>.|14|TRBD1|TRBJ1-6|TRBV18
TGTGCCAGCTCACCAGACAGGGTTAATTCACCCCTCCACTTT
CASSPDRVNSPLHF
>.|18|TRBD2|TRBJ2-5|TRBV6-4
TGTGCCAGCAGTGACACGGGACTAGCGGGTGGTAGGGGAGAGACCCAGTACTTC
CASSDTGLAGGRGETQYF
>.|15|TRBD1|TRBJ2-2|TRBV9
TGTGCCAGCAGCGTAGGAGGGGGCGAGACCGGGGAGCTGTTTTTT
CASSVGGGETGELFF
>.|14|.|TRBJ1-2|TRBV11-2
TGTGCCAGCAGCTTAGACGCCACTGACTATGGCTACACCTTC
CASSLDATDYGYTF
>.|12|.|TRBJ2-3|TRBV4-1
TGCGCCAGCAGCCAAGTTCTGGATACGCAGTATTTT
CASSQVLDTQYF
>.|15|.|TRBJ2-7|TRBV10-1
TGCGCCAGCACCCCCCCTAGCGCAAGCTCCTACGAGCAGTACTTC
CASTPPSASSYEQYF
>.|14|.|TRBJ1-1|TRBV10-3
TGTGCCATCAGAGGGGTCGCAGTAGGCACTGAAGCTTTCTTT
CAIRGVAVGTEAFF
>.|13|TRBD1|TRBJ2-4|TRBV28
TGTGCCAGTGGAGGACAGGTTCCAAACATTCAGTACTTC
CASGGQVPNIQYF